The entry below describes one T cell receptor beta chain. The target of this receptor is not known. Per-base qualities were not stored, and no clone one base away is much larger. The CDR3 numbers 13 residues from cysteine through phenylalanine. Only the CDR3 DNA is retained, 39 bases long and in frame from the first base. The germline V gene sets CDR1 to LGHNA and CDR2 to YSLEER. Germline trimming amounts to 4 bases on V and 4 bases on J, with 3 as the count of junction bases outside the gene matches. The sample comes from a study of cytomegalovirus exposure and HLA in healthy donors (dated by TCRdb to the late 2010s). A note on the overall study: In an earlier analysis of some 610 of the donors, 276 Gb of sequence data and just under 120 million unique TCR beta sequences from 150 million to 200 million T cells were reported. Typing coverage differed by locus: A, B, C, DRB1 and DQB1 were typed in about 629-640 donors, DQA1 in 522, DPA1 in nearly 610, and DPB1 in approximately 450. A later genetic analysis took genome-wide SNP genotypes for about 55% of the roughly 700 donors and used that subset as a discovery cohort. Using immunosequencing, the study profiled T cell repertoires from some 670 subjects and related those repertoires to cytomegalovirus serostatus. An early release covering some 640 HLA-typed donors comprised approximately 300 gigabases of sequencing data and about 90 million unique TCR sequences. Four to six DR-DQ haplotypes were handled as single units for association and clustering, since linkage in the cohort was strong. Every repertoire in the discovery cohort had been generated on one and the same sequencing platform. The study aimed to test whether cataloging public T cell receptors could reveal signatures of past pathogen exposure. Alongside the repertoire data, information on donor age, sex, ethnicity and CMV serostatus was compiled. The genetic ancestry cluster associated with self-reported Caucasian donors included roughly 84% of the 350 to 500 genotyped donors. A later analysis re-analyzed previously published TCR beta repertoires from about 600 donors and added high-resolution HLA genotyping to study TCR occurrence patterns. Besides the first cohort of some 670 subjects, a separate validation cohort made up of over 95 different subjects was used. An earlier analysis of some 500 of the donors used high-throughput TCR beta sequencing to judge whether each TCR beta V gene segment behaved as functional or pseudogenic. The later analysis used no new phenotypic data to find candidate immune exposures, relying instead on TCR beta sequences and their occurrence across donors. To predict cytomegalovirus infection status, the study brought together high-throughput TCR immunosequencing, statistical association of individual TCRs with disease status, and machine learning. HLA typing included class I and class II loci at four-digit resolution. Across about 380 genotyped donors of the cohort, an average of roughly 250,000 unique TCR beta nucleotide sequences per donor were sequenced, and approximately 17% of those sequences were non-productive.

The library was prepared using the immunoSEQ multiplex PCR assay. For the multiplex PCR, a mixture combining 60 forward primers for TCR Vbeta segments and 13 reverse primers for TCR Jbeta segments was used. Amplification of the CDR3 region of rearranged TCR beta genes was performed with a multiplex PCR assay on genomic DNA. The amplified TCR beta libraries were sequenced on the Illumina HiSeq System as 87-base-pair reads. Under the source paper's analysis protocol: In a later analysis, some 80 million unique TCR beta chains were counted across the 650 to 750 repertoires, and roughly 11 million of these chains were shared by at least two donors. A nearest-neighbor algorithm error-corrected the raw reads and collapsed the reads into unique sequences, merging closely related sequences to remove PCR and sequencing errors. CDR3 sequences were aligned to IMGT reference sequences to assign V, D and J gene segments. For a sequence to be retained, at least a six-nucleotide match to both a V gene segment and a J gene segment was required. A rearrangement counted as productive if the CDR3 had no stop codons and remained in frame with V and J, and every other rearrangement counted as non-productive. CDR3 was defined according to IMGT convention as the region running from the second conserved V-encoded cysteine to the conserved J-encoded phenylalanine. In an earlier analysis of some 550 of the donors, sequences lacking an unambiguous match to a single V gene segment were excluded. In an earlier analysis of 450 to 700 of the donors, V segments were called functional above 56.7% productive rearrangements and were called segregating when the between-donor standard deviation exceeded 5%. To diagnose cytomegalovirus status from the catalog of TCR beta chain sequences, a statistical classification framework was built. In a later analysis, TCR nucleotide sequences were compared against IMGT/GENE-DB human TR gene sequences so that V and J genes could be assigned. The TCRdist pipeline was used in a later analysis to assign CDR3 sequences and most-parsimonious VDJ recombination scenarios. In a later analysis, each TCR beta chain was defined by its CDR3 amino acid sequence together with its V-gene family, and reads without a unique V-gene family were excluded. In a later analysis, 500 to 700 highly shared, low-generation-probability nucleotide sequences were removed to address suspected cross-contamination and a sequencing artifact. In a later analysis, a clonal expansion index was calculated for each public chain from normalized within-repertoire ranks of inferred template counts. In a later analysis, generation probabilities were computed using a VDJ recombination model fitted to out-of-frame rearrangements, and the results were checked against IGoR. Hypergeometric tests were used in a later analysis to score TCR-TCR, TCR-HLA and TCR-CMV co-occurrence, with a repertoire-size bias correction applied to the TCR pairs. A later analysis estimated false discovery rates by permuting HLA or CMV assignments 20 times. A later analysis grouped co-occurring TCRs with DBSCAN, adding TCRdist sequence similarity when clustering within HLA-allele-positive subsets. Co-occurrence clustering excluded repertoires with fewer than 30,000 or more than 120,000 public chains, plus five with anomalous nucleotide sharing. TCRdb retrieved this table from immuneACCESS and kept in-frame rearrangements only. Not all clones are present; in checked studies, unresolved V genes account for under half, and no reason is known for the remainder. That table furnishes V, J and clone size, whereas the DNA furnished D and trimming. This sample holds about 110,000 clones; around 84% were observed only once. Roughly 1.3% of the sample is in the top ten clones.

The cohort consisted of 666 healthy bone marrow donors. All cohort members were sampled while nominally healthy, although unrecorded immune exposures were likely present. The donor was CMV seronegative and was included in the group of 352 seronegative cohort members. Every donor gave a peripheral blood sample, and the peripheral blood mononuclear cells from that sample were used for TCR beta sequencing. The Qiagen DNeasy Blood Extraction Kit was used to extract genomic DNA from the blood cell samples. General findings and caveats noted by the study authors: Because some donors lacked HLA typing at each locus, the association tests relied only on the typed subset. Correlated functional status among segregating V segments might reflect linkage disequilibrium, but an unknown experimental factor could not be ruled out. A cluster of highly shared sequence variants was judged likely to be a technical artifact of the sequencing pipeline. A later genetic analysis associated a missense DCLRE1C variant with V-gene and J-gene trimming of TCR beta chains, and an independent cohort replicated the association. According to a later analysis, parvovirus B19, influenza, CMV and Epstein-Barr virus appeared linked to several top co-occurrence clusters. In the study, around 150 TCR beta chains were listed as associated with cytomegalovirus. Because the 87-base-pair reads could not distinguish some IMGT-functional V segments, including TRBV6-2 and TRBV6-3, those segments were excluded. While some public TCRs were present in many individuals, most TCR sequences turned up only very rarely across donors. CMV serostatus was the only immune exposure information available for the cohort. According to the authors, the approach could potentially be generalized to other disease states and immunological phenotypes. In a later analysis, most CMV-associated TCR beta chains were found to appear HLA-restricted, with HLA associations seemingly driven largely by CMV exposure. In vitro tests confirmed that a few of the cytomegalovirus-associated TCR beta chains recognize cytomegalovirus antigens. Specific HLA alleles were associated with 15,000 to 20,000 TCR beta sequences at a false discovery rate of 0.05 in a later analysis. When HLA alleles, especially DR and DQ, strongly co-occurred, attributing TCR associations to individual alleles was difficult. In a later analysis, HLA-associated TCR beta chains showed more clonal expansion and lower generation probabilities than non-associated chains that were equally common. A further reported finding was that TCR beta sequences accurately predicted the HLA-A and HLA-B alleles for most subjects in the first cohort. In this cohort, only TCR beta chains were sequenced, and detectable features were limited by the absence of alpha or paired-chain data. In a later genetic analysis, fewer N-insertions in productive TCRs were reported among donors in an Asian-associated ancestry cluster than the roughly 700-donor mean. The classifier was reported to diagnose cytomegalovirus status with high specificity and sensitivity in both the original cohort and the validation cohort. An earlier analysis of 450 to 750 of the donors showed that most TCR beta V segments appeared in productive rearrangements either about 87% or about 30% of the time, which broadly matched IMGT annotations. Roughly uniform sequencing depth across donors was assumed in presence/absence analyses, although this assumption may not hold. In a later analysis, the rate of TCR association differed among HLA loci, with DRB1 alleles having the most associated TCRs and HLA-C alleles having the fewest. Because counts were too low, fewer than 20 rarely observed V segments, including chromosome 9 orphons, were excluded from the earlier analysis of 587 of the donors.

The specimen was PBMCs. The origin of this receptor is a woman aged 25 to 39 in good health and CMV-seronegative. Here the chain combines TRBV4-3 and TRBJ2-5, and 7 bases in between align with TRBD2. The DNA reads TGCGCCAGCAGCCCCTGGGGGGGAGAGACCCAGTACTTC. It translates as CASSPWGGETQYF.